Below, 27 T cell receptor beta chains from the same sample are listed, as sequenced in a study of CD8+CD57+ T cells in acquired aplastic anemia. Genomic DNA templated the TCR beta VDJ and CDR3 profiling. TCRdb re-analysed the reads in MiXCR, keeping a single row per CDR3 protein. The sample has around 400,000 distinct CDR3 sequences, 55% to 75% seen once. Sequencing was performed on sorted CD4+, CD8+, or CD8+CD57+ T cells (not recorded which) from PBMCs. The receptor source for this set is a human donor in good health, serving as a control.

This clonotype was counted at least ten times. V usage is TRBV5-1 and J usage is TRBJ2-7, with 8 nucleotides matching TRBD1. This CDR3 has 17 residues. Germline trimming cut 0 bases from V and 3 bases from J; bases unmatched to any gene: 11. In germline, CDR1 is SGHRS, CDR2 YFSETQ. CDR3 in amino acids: CASSLGAGGQAFYEQYF. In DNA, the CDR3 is TGCGCCAGCAGCTTGGGGGCTGGGGGACAGGCCTTCTACGAGCAGTACTTC.

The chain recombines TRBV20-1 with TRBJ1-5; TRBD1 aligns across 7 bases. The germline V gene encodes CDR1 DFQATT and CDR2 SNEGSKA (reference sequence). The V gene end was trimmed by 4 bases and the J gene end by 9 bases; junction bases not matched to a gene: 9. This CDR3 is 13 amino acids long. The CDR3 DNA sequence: TGCAGTGCTACCCCGCAGGGGGATACGCCCCAGCATTTT. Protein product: CSATPQGDTPQHF.

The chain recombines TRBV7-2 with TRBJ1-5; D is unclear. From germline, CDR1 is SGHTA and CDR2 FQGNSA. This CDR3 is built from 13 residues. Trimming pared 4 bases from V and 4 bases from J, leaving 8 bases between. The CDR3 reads CASSSQPNQPQHF. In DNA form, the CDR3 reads TGTGCCAGCAGCTCACAACCGAATCAGCCCCAGCATTTT. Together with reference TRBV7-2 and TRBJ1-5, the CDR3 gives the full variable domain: GAGVSQSPSNKVTEKGKDVELRCDPISGHTALYWYRQSLGQGLEFLIYFQGNSAPDKSGLPSDRFSAERTGGSVSTLTIQRTQQEDSAVYLCASSSQPNQPQHFGDGTRLSIL.

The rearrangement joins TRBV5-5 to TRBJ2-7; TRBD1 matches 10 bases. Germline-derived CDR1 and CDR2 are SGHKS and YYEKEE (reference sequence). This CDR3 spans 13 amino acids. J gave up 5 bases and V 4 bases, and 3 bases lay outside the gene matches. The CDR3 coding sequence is TGTGCCAGCAGCAAAGGGACAGGGGACGAGCAGTACTTC. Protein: CASSKGTGDEQYF.

CDR3 nucleotides: TGCGCCAGCAGCCAAGATTACGAGAACTCCTACGAGCAGTACTTC. It translates to CASSQDYENSYEQYF. The rearrangement uses TRBV4-3 and TRBJ2-7; no definite D call. V was cut by 0 bases and J by 0 bases, with 9 bases left in between. CDR1 is LGHNA and CDR2 is YSLEER in the germline V gene. The CDR3 covers 15 residues.

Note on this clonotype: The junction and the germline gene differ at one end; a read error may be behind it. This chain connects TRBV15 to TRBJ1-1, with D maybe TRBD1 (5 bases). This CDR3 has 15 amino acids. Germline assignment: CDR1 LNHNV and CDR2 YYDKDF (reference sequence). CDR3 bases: TGTGCCACCAGCGTACCGACAGCGGCGAACACTGAAGCTCCCTTT. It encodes CATSVPTAANTEAPF.

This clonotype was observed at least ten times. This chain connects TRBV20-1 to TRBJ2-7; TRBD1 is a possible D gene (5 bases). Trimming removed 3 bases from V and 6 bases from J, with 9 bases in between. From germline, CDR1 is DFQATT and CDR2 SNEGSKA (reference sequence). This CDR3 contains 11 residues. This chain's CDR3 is CSASRVPEQYF. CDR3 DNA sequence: TGCAGTGCTAGCAGGGTTCCCGAGCAGTACTTC.

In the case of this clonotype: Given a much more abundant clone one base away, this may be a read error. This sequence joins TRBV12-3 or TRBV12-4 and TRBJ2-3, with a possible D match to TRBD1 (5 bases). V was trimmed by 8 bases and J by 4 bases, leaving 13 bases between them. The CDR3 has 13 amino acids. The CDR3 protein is CASRSQGPDTQYF. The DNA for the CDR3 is TGTGCCAGCCGTTCCCAGGGCCCAGATACGCAGTATTTT.

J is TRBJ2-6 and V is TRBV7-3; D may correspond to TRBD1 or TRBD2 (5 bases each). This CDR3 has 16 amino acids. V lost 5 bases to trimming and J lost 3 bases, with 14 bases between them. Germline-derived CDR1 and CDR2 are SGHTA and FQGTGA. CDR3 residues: CASSPSSDSGANVLTF. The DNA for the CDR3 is TGTGCCAGCAGCCCTAGCTCTGACAGTGGGGCCAACGTCCTGACTTTC.

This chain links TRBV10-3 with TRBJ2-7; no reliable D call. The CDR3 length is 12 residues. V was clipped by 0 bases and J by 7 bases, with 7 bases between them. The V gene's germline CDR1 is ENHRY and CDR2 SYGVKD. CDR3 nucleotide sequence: TGTGCCATCAGTGAGTCAATCGTGGAGCAGTACTTC. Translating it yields CAISESIVEQYF.

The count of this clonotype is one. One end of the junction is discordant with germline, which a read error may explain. The CDR3 DNA reads TGTGCCATCAGCCCTAGAGACACTAAAGCTTTCTTT. Amino acid sequence: CAISPRDTKAFF. The chain combines TRBV10-3 with TRBJ1-1; no firm D call. The germline gives CDR1 ENHRY, CDR2 SYGVKD. CDR3 length equals 12 residues.

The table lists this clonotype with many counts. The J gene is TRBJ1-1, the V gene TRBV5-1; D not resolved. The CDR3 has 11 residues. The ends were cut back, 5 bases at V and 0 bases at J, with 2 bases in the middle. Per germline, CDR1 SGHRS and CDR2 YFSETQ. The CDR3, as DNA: TGCGCCAGCAGAATGAACACTGAAGCTTTCTTT. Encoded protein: CASRMNTEAFF.

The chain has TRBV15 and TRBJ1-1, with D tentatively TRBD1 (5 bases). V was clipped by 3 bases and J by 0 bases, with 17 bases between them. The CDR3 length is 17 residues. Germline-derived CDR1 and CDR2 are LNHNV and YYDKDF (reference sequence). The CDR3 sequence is CATSRNGGNLMNTEAFF. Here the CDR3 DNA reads TGTGCCACCAGCAGGAATGGGGGGAATCTAATGAACACTGAAGCTTTCTTT.

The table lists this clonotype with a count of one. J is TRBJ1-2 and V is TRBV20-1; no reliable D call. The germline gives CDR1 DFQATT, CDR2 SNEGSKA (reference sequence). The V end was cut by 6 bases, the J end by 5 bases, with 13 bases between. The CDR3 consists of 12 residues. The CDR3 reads CSAHPVQYGYTF. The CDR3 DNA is TGCAGTGCCCACCCGGTCCAATATGGCTACACCTTC.

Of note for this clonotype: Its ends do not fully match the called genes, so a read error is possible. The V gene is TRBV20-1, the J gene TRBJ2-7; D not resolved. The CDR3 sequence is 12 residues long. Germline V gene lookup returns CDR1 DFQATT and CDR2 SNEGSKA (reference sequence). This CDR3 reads CSGGDASYEKYF. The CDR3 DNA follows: TGCAGCGGTGGAGACGCCTCCTACGAGAAGTACTTC.

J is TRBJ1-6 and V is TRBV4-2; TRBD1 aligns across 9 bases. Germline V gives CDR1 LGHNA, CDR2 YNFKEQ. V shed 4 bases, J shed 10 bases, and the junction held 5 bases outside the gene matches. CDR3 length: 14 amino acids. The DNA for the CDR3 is TGTGCCAGCAGCCGAGGGGACAGGGAGTCACCCCTCCACTTT. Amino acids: CASSRGDRESPLHF.

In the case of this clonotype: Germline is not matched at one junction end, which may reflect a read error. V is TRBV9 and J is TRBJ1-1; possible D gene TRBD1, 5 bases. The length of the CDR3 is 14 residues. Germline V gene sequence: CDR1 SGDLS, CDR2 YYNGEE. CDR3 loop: CASSVPGLRAVLLF. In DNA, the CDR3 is TGTGCCAGCAGCGTGCCAGGGTTACGAGCAGTACTTCTCTTT. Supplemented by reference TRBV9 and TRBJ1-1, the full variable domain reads DSGVTQTPKHLITATGQRVTLRCSPRSGDLSVYWYQQSLDQGLQFLIQYYNGEERAKGNILERFSAQQFPDLHSELNLSSLELGDSALYFCASSVPGLRAVLLFGQGTRLTVV.

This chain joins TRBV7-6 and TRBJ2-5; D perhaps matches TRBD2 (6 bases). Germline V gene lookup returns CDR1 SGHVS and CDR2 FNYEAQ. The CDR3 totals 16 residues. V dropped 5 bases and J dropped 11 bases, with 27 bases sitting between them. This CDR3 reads CASSRGTADTQYFQYF. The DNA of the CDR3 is TGTGCCAGCAGCAGAGGGACTGCAGATACGCAGTATTTTCAGTACTTC.

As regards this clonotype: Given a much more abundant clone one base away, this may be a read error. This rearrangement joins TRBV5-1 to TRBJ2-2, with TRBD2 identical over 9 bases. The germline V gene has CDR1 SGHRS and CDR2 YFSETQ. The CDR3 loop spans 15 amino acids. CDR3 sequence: CASSSLRGGTGELSF. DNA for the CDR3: TGCGCCAGCTCCTCGTTGCGGGGGGGAACCGGGGAGCTGTCTTTT.

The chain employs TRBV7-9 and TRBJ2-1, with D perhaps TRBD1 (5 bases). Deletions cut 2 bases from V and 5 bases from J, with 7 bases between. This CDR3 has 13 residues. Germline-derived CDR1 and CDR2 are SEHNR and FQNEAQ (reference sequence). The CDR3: CASSLPGNNEQFF. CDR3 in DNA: TGTGCCAGCAGCTTACCAGGGAACAATGAGCAGTTCTTC. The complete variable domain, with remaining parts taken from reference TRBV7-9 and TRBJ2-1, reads DTGVSQNPRHKITKRGQNVTFRCDPISEHNRLYWYRQTLGQGPEFLTYFQNEAQLEKSRLLSDRFSAERPKGSFSTLEIQRTEQGDSAMYLCASSLPGNNEQFFGPGTRLTVL.

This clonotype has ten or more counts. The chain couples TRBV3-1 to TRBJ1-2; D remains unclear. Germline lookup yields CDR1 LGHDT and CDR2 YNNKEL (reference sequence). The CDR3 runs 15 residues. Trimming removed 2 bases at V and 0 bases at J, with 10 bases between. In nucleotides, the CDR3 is TGTGCCAGCAGCCAATCGGCAGTTCCTAACTATGGCTACACCTTC. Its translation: CASSQSAVPNYGYTF.

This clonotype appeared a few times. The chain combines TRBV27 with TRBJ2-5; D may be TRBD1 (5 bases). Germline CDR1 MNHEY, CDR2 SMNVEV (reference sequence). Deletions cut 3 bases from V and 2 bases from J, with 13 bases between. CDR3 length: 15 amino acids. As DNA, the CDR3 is TGTGCCAGCAGTTTCAGGGCCCCACTACAAGAGACCCAGTACTTC. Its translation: CASSFRAPLQETQYF.

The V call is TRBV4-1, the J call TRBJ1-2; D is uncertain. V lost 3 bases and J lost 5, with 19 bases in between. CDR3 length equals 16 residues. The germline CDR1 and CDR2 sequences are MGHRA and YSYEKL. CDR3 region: CASSHRVGDARYGYTF. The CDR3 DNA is TGCGCCAGCAGCCACCGAGTGGGAGATGCCAGGTATGGCTACACCTTC.

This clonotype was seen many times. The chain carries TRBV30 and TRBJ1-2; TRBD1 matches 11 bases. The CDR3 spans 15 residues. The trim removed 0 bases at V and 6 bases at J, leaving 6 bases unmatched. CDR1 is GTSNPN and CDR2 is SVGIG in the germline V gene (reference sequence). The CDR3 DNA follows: TGTGCCTGGAGTGTACTGAAGGGACAGGGGGATGGCTACACCTTC. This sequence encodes CAWSVLKGQGDGYTF. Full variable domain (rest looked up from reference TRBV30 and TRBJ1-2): SQTIHQWPATLVQPVGSPLSLECTVEGTSNPNLYWYRQAAGRGLQLLFYSVGIGQISSEVPQNLSASRPQDRQFILSSKKLLLSDSGFYLCAWSVLKGQGDGYTFGSGTRLTVV.

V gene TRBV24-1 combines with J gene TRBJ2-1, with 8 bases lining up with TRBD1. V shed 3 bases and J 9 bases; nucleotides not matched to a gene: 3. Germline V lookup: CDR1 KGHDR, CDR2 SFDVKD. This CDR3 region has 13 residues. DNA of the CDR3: TGTGCCACCAGTGATATTACAGGGGGTGAGCAGTTCTTC. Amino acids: CATSDITGGEQFF.

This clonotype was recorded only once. The CDR3 region is CSASEQGGYEQYF. DNA of the CDR3: TGCAGCGCCAGTGAGCAGGGTGGCTACGAGCAGTACTTC. The chain has TRBV29-1 and TRBJ2-7; TRBD1 might be the D (5 bases). The CDR3 sequence is 13 residues long. CDR1 SQVTM and CDR2 ANQGSEA come from the germline V gene. Between the trimmed V and J ends, which lost 7 bases and 3 bases, there was a span of 16 bases.

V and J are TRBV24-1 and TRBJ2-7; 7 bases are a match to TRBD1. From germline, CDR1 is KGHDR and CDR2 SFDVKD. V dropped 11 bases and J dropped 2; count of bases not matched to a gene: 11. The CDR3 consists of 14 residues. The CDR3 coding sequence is TGTGCCAGCGCTCCGGGACAGCTACCCTACGAGCAGTACTTC. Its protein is CASAPGQLPYEQYF.